This T cell receptor beta chain was sequenced in a study of blood T cell repertoires in COVID-19 (dated by TCRdb to about 2020). Regarding the research as a whole: Samples from collaborators originated in the United States, Italy and Spain and spanned both the acute and convalescent phases of COVID-19. The samples were drawn from two sources: the first 160 participants of the ongoing ImmuneRACE study, and about 1,300 subjects contributed by 6 global collaborators. The prospective study material was composed of cDNA or gDNA derived from T cells, B-cell-depleted T cells, or PBMCs. A freely available public database, intended as a resource for researchers studying the immune response to SARS-CoV-2, is where the repertoires were released. The sample metadata nearly always contained a de-identified subject ID, COVID-19 status, age in years and sex. Where HLA class I and class II types were available, the types were taken from metadata supplied by the sample provider, not from assay-based typing. Deeply sampled blood TCRbeta repertoires from subjects exposed to, actively infected with, or recovered from COVID-19 were included in the dataset.

TCRbeta CDR3 regions were amplified from genomic DNA using the immunoSEQ Assay, a bias-controlled multiplex PCR. On the authors' methods: Within the assay, amplification of reference gene primers was used to estimate how many nucleated cells each sample contained. To quantify the absolute abundance of each unique TCRbeta CDR3 rearrangement, sequence reads were collapsed and filtered. For each sample, productive Simpson clonality was calculated as the square root of Simpson's diversity index over productive rearrangements. TCRdb holds this immuneACCESS table with in-frame rearrangements only. Some clones are missing; in checked studies, unresolved V genes explain under half, and the rest has no known cause. That table gives V, J and clone size, and the DNA gave D and trimming. The sample table holds some 200,000 clones, of which approximately 87% were seen once. Approximately 4% of the sample is in the top ten clones.

The investigation overall reported the following: The amount of clinical and demographic metadata varied by source and participant and was provided uncurated.

The collaborating institutions used their own protocols to collect whole blood in K2EDTA tubes. For TCRbeta analysis, collaborators shipped samples as frozen whole blood, isolated PBMCs, or DNA extracted from either of those sample types. A remark on this clone: It has no known antigen specificity. Base qualities are not provided; no much larger clone lies one nucleotide away.

Based on the germline V gene, the CDR1 and CDR2 sequences are KGHDR and SFDVKD. Counted from cysteine to phenylalanine, this CDR3 has 17 amino acids. The CDR3 DNA has 51 bases and is translated from base 1. Clipping removes 5 bases from V and 2 bases from J, with 9 as the unmatched junction base count. This sequence originates from a man between 18 and 35 years old with active or convalescent COVID-19. The sequencing sample was made of peripheral blood. The receptor chain draws on TRBV24-1 and TRBJ2-2; the central 8 bases match TRBD2. The DNA sequence follows: TGTGCCACCAGTGGATCGGGGGGGACTACCAACACCGGGGAGCTGTTTTTT. The translation is CATSGSGGTTNTGELFF.